These 29 T cell receptor beta chains came from one sample sequenced in a study of PD-L1 blockade in urothelial cancer (dated by TCRdb to the late 2010s). The time point tag for this specimen amounts to: peripheral blood 6 weeks after treatment start. The library was produced with the immunoSEQ multiplex PCR assay. Here the immuneACCESS table is served through TCRdb, limited to in-frame sequences with V and J called. Missing clones are a known gap in these copies; in checked studies unresolved V genes cover under half, and the rest lacks a known reason. For this sample the table gives just over 40,000 clones, of which about 85% were detected only once. Of the sample, around 2.5% is held by the ten largest clones. The starting material was PBMCs, obtained around atezolizumab (anti-PD-L1) treatment. All receptors derive from a man in his 70s with urothelial cancer.

CDR3 nucleotides: TGTGCCAGCAGTTCGGACAGGGGGAACTATGGCTACACCTTC. This sequence encodes CASSSDRGNYGYTF. The chain has TRBV6-5 and TRBJ1-2, with 10 nucleotides matching TRBD1. Germline loops: CDR1 MNHEY, CDR2 SVGAGI. The CDR3 runs to 14 residues. The V and J ends lost 4 bases and 2 bases, in that order; junction bases with no gene match: 1.

The sample holds a few counts of this clone. The chain recombines TRBV4-1 with TRBJ2-1; D not resolved. Trimming left V 3 bases short and J 8 bases short, with 17 bases between. Germline V gene data show CDR1 as MGHRA and CDR2 as YSYEKL. The CDR3 has 15 amino acids. Here the CDR3 reads CASSQVASWSDEQFF. DNA of the CDR3: TGCGCCAGCAGCCAGGTGGCTAGTTGGAGCGATGAGCAGTTCTTC.

The CDR3 bases are TGTGCCAGCAGTGAAGCCGGGGCAACTAATGAAAAACTGTTTTTT. Protein: CASSEAGATNEKLFF. The V call is TRBV6-1, the J call TRBJ1-4; no definite D call. This CDR3 is built from 15 residues. Trimming shortened V by 0 bases and J by 0 bases, and 5 bases separated the two germline ends. CDR1 and CDR2 from the germline V gene are MNHNS and SASEGT.

The chain has TRBV19 and TRBJ1-2; D gene unclear. Germline-derived CDR1 and CDR2 are LNHDA and SQIVND (reference sequence). V lost 9 bases, J lost 4 bases, and 12 bases lay in between. The CDR3 consists of 12 residues. The CDR3 nucleotides are TGTGCCAGCCAATATGATAGCTATGGCTACACCTTC. It codes for CASQYDSYGYTF.

The CDR3 DNA is TGTGCCAGCAGTGTTAGCGGGAACACCGGGGAGCTGTTTTTT. Amino acid sequence: CASSVSGNTGELFF. The chain couples TRBV2 to TRBJ2-2; D might be TRBD2 (6 bases). CDR1 is SNHLY and CDR2 is FYNNEI in the germline V gene. The CDR3 has 14 amino acids. V was shortened by 4 bases and J by 1 base, with 7 bases between the two germline ends.

The chain couples TRBV27 to TRBJ1-2, with D possibly being TRBD1 (5 bases). The CDR3 consists of 14 residues. Germline V gives CDR1 MNHEY, CDR2 SMNVEV (reference sequence). The V and J ends lost 3 bases and 0 bases respectively, with 8 bases between them. In nucleotides, the CDR3 is TGTGCCAGCAGTTTGCAGGGAACTAACTATGGCTACACCTTC. Protein product: CASSLQGTNYGYTF.

Only a few counts were recorded for this clone. V gene TRBV14 combines with J gene TRBJ2-7; TRBD1 is a possible D gene (6 bases). Between the trimmed V and J ends, which lost 1 base and 7 bases, there was a span of 11 bases. The CDR3 covers 13 residues. Germline loops: CDR1 SGHDN, CDR2 FVKESK. This CDR3 reads CASSQGTGLEQYF. The CDR3 coding sequence is TGTGCCAGCAGCCAAGGAACAGGGCTGGAGCAGTACTTC.

CDR3 sequence reads: CASSLLVTEGKQYF. CDR3 nucleotide sequence: TGTGCCAGCAGCTTGTTAGTAACGGAGGGGAAGCAGTACTTC. The genes are TRBV11-1 and TRBJ2-5; the D gene is possibly TRBD2 (6 bases). Germline values: CDR1 SGHAT, CDR2 FQDESV (reference sequence). The CDR3 contains 14 residues. The germline V and J ends were trimmed by 3 bases and 11 bases, with 19 bases remaining between them.

This clone has just one count. The chain joins TRBV5-4 to TRBJ2-1; weak D call: TRBD2 (6 bases). CDR1 SGHNT and CDR2 YYREEE come from the germline V gene (reference sequence). V was trimmed by 7 bases and J by 6 bases, leaving 14 bases between them. The CDR3 loop spans 13 amino acids. The CDR3 loop reads CASGEEIGNEQFF. The CDR3 DNA reads TGTGCCAGCGGGGAGGAGATAGGCAATGAGCAGTTCTTC. Together with reference TRBV5-4 and TRBJ2-1, the CDR3 gives the full variable domain: ETGVTQSPTHLIKTRGQQVTLRCSSQSGHNTVSWYQQALGQGPQFIFQYYREEENGRGNFPPRFSGLQFPNYSSELNVNALELDDSALYLCASGEEIGNEQFFGPGTRLTVL.

The chain uses TRBV5-1 and TRBJ1-2; 7 bases agree with TRBD1. The CDR3 covers 15 residues. CDR1 and CDR2 from the germline V gene are SGHRS and YFSETQ. V shed 1 base, J shed 4 bases, and the junction held 7 bases outside the gene matches. The CDR3 bases are TGCGCCAGCAGCTTGTTTGGGACAGTCGTCTATGGCTACACCTTC. It is translated as CASSLFGTVVYGYTF.

The V and J genes are TRBV2 and TRBJ2-7, with TRBD2 matching 7 bases. Germline trimming cut 4 bases from V and 1 base from J; bases unmatched to any gene: 1. Per germline, CDR1 SNHLY and CDR2 FYNNEI. The CDR3 has 13 residues. For the CDR3, the DNA is TGTGCCAGCAGTGGGGAGGGGTCCTACGAGCAGTACTTC. Translated, it gives CASSGEGSYEQYF. Supplemented by reference TRBV2 and TRBJ2-7, the full variable domain reads EPEVTQTPSHQVTQMGQEVILRCVPISNHLYFYWYRQILGQKVEFLVSFYNNEISEKSEIFDDQFSVERPDGSNFTLKIRSTKLEDSAMYFCASSGEGSYEQYFGPGTRLTVT.

The chain uses TRBV6-1 and TRBJ1-4; maybe TRBD1 (6 bases). V lost 4 bases, J lost 0 bases, and 9 bases lay in between. CDR1 and CDR2 (germline): MNHNS, SASEGT. This CDR3 region has 15 residues. CDR3 amino acids: CASSVQGATNEKLFF. CDR3 DNA: TGTGCCAGCAGTGTACAGGGCGCAACTAATGAAAAACTGTTTTTT.

The chain couples TRBV5-1 to TRBJ2-7; the D gene is possibly TRBD1 (5 bases). Trimming removed 3 bases at V and 1 base at J, with 8 bases between. CDR3 length: 13 amino acids. Looked up from germline, CDR1 is SGHRS and CDR2 is YFSETQ. This CDR3 reads CASSSRVSYEQYF. CDR3 sequence (DNA): TGCGCCAGCAGCTCCAGGGTTTCCTACGAGCAGTACTTC. The variable domain in full, completed from reference TRBV5-1 and TRBJ2-7, reads KAGVTQTPRYLIKTRGQQVTLSCSPISGHRSVSWYQQTPGQGLQFLFEYFSETQRNKGNFPGRFSGRQFSNSRSEMNVSTLELGDSALYLCASSSRVSYEQYFGPGTRLTVT.

This chain joins TRBV6-5 and TRBJ1-2, with 7 bases that match TRBD1. This CDR3 has 15 amino acids. Looked up from germline, CDR1 is MNHEY and CDR2 is SVGAGI. V gave up 0 bases and J gave up 3 bases; unmatched junction bases: 4. The CDR3 DNA reads TGTGCCAGCAGTTACTCGACCACAGGGGACTATGGCTACACCTTC. Protein: CASSYSTTGDYGYTF.

V usage is TRBV4-1 and J usage is TRBJ2-7; weak D call: TRBD2 (5 bases). The length of the CDR3 is 15 residues. Germline-derived CDR1 and CDR2 are MGHRA and YSYEKL. The V and J ends lost 0 bases and 4 bases respectively, with 13 bases between them. The CDR3 DNA reads TGCGCCAGCAGCCAAGAATTCGGGATCGTATACGAGCAGTACTTC. This sequence encodes CASSQEFGIVYEQYF.

The rearrangement links TRBV29-1 to TRBJ1-1; 7 bases match TRBD1. Germline CDR1 SQVTM, CDR2 ANQGSEA. J gave up 5 bases and V 7 bases, and 10 bases lay outside the gene matches. This CDR3 comprises 13 residues. The CDR3 protein is CSGQGTVSTEAFF. CDR3 sequence (DNA): TGCAGCGGGCAGGGGACAGTGTCGACTGAAGCTTTCTTT. The full variable domain, rest sourced from reference TRBV29-1 and TRBJ1-1, is SAVISQKPSRDICQRGTSLTIQCQVDSQVTMMFWYRQQPGQSLTLIATANQGSEATYESGFVIDKFPISRPNLTFSTLTVSNMSPEDSSIYLCSGQGTVSTEAFFGQGTRLTVV.

DNA for the CDR3: TGTGCCAGCAGCTCACAGGGATACACTGAAGCTTTCTTT. Encoded protein: CASSSQGYTEAFF. The chain employs TRBV5-6 and TRBJ1-1; the D gene is possibly TRBD1 (6 bases). Germline CDR1 SGHDT, CDR2 YYEEEE. The CDR3 is 13 amino acids. With 3 bases removed from V and 3 bases from J, the gap between germline ends came to 9 bases.

The J gene is TRBJ2-7, the V gene TRBV28; TRBD1 matches at 7 bases. V trimming: 0 bases; J trimming: 3 bases; junction bases outside the gene matches: 8. Germline V gene lookup returns CDR1 MDHEN and CDR2 SYDVKM. This CDR3 comprises 16 residues. Written as DNA, the CDR3 is TGTGCCAGCAGTTTATGGACACAGGGGAGAAGCTACGAGCAGTACTTC. Its translation is CASSLWTQGRSYEQYF.

The CDR3 sequence: CASSLGAPDTQYF. CDR3 sequence (DNA): TGTGCCAGCAGCTTAGGGGCCCCAGATACGCAGTATTTT. This sequence joins TRBV11-2 and TRBJ2-3; no clear D gene. The CDR3 is 13 amino acids. Germline CDR1 reads SGHAT; CDR2 reads FQNNGV. Trimming left V 1 base short and J 4 bases short, with 6 bases between.

The rearrangement links TRBV4-1 to TRBJ1-1, with TRBD1 matching over 7 bases. Germline V gene sequence: CDR1 MGHRA, CDR2 YSYEKL. V lost 6 bases to trimming and J lost 4 bases; unmatched junction nucleotides: 8. This CDR3 spans 14 amino acids. CDR3 nucleotides: TGCGCCAGCAGGCCGACAGGGCGATTCACTGAAGCTTTCTTT. Its translation: CASRPTGRFTEAFF.

The chain carries TRBV28 and TRBJ1-4, with D tentatively TRBD1 (5 bases). This CDR3 has 14 amino acids. With 10 bases removed from V and 7 bases from J, the gap between germline ends came to 19 bases. Germline V CDR1 and CDR2: MDHEN, SYDVKM. In DNA, the CDR3 is TGTGCCACCTCGAGACAGAACTTGGCTGAAAAACTGTTTTTT. Translation gives CATSRQNLAEKLFF.

The chain is built from TRBV10-2 and TRBJ1-2; 7 bases line up with TRBD1. CDR3 length equals 13 residues. Germline trimming cut 2 bases from V and 3 bases from J; bases unmatched to any gene: 0. Looked up from germline, CDR1 is WSHSY and CDR2 is SAAADI. CDR3 sequence (DNA): TGCGCCAGCAGTGAGACAGGGGACTATGGCTACACCTTC. Encoded protein: CASSETGDYGYTF.

The chain carries TRBV5-6 and TRBJ1-1, with D unresolved. CDR1 SGHDT and CDR2 YYEEEE come from the germline V gene. V dropped 1 base and J dropped 4 bases, with 14 bases sitting between them. The CDR3 runs to 15 residues. CDR3 region: CASSLRGTLSTEAFF. The CDR3 bases are TGTGCCAGCAGCTTGCGCGGCACACTGAGCACTGAAGCTTTCTTT.

The genes are TRBV5-1 and TRBJ2-7; D perhaps matches TRBD1 (6 bases). Germline CDR1 reads SGHRS; CDR2 reads YFSETQ. CDR3 size: 14 residues. V was clipped by 1 base and J by 2 bases, with 10 bases between them. Here the CDR3 DNA reads TGCGCCAGCAGCTTGACACAGGGCACCTACGAGCAGTACTTC. Protein sequence: CASSLTQGTYEQYF.

The rearrangement links TRBV5-6 to TRBJ2-1, with a tentative D call TRBD2 (6 bases). CDR1 SGHDT and CDR2 YYEEEE come from the germline V gene. The V and J ends lost 4 bases and 1 base respectively, with 12 bases between them. The CDR3 totals 15 residues. The CDR3 loop reads CASSPRDWSYNEQFF. The CDR3 region has the DNA TGTGCCAGCAGCCCCCGGGACTGGTCCTACAATGAGCAGTTCTTC.

The chain has TRBV9 and TRBJ1-2; 7 bases line up with TRBD1. The CDR3 consists of 13 residues. Trimming removed 0 bases from V and 8 bases from J; junction bases left unmatched: 4. Per the germline V gene, CDR1 is SGDLS and CDR2 is YYNGEE. CDR3 coding DNA: TGTGCCAGCAGCGTAGGACAGGGACCCGGCTACACCTTC. The encoded protein is CASSVGQGPGYTF.

A single count supports this clone. DNA of the CDR3: TGCGCCAGCAGCCAAGCCGGAGGGCGGGAGTTCTTC. This gives the protein CASSQAGGREFF. V usage is TRBV4-1 and J usage is TRBJ2-1; D perhaps matches TRBD2 (6 bases). CDR3 length: 12 amino acids. The V end was cut by 1 base, the J end by 14 bases, with 12 bases between. Per germline, CDR1 MGHRA and CDR2 YSYEKL.

The chain joins TRBV5-1 to TRBJ2-1; 7 nucleotides line up with TRBD2. The CDR3 sequence is 13 residues long. V dropped 1 base and J dropped 10; count of bases not matched to a gene: 5. CDR1 and CDR2 from the germline V gene are SGHRS and YFSETQ. The CDR3 DNA follows: TGCGCCAGCAGCTTGCGGGAGGCAGGGGAGCAGTTCTTC. It codes for CASSLREAGEQFF.

V gene TRBV18 combines with J gene TRBJ1-2, with D unresolved. Per germline, CDR1 KGHSH and CDR2 LQKENI. The CDR3 totals 13 residues. Trimming removed 3 bases at V and 4 bases at J, with 9 bases between. The CDR3 DNA reads TGTGCCAGCTCACCGCTAGGAAGCTATGGCTACACCTTC. This encodes CASSPLGSYGYTF.